This entry describes one T cell receptor (beta chain). The antigen remains unidentified. Some clones are missing from TCRdb's copy, which holds only in-frame ones; the method was immunoSEQ multiplex PCR. The table records approximately 140,000 clones, approximately 90% of them present only once. The CDR3 consists of 17 residues. CDR1 and CDR2 from the germline V gene are SGHRS and YFSETQ. Trimming took off 0 bases at V and 0 bases at J, with 12 bases between the two ends. This specimen comes from a study of Ad26.COV2.S vaccination and SARS-CoV-2 variants. The study, taken as a whole, reports: Placebo recipients showed lower spike-specific TCR breadth than vaccinees. It was reported that spike-specific CD8+ and CD4+ T cell responses were substantially broad after vaccination. Total responses of T cells may have been underestimated by the analyses of TCR breadth and depth. Researchers reported similar non-spike TCR breadth in vaccine and placebo recipients.

The sample consisted of peripheral blood, taken after recovery from COVID-19. The clonotype originates from a human donor who had recovered from COVID-19. The chain links TRBV5-1 to TRBJ1-4, with unresolved D. The CDR3 coding sequence is TGCGCCAGCAGCTTGGGGGCAGGTTTTGCAACTAATGAAAAACTGTTTTTT. It yields the protein CASSLGAGFATNEKLFF.